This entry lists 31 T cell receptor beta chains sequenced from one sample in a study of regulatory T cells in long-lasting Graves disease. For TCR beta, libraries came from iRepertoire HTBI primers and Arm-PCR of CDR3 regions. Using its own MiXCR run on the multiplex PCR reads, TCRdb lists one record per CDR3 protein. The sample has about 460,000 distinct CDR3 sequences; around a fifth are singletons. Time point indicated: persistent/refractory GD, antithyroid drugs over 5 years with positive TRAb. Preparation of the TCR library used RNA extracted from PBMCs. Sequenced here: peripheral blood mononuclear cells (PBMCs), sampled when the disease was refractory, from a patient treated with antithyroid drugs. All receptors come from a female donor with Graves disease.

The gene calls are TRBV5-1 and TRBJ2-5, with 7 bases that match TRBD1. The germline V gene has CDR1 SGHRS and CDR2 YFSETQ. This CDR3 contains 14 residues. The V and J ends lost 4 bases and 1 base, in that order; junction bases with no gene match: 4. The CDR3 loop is CASSPTGAQETQYF. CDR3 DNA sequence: TGCGCCAGCAGCCCCACAGGGGCCCAAGAGACCCAGTACTTC. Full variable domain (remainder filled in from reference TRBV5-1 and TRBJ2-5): KAGVTQTPRYLIKTRGQQVTLSCSPISGHRSVSWYQQTPGQGLQFLFEYFSETQRNKGNFPGRFSGRQFSNSRSEMNVSTLELGDSALYLCASSPTGAQETQYFGPGTRLLVL.

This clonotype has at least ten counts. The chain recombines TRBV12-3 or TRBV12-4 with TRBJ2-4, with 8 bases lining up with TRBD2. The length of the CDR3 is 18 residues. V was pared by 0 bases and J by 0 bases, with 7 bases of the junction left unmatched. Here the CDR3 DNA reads TGTGCCAGCAGTTTAGCAGGGTGGGCGGGAGGAGCCAAAAACATTCAGTACTTC. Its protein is CASSLAGWAGGAKNIQYF.

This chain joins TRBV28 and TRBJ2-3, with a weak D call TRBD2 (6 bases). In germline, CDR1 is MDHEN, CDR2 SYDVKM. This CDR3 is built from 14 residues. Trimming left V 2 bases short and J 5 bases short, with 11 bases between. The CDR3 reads CASSLGRRGDTQYF. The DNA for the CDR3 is TGTGCCAGCAGTTTAGGGAGGCGGGGAGATACGCAGTATTTT.

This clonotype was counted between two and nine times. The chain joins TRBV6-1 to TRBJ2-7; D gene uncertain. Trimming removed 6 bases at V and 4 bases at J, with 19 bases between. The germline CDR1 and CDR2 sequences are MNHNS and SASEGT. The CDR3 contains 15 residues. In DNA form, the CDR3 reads TGTGCCAGCAGCGGCTTTACTTCGGATTATTACGAGCAGTACTTC. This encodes CASSGFTSDYYEQYF.

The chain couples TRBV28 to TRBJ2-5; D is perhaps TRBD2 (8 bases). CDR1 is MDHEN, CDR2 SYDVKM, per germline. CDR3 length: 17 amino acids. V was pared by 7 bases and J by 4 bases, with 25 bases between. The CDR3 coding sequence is TGTGCCAGCAACCCCCGGGGGGGGACAGCGCCCCCAGAGACCCAGTACTTC. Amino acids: CASNPRGGTAPPETQYF. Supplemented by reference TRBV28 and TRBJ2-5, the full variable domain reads DVKVTQSSRYLVKRTGEKVFLECVQDMDHENMFWYRQDPGLGLRLIYFSYDVKMKEKGDIPEGYSVSREKKERFSLILESASTNQTSMYLCASNPRGGTAPPETQYFGPGTRLLVL.

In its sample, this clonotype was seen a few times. The CDR3 here is CASSLIGTGGGGYTF. The CDR3, as DNA: TGTGCCAGCAGCTTAATCGGGACAGGGGGCGGTGGCTACACCTTC. The rearrangement joins TRBV7-8 to TRBJ1-2; 12 nucleotides match TRBD1. The CDR3 loop spans 15 amino acids. Germline lookup yields CDR1 SGHVS and CDR2 FQNEAQ. Trimming cost V 2 bases and J 7 bases; bases outside gene matches: 5.

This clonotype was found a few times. The CDR3 DNA reads as TGTGCCAGCTCATACAGGGGCGCCTATGGCTACACCTTC. It encodes CASSYRGAYGYTF. The rearrangement links TRBV18 to TRBJ1-2; TRBD1 aligns across 7 bases. Trimming took 5 bases from V and 4 from J; bases not matched to a gene: 4. Germline assignment: CDR1 KGHSH and CDR2 LQKENI. The CDR3 consists of 13 residues.

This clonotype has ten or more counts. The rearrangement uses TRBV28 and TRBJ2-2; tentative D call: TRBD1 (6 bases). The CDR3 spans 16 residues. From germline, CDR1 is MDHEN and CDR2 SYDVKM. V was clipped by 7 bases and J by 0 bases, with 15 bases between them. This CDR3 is CASTPRGQPNTGELFF. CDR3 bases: TGTGCCAGCACCCCACGGGGACAACCGAACACCGGGGAGCTGTTTTTT. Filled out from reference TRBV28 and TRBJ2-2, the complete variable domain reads DVKVTQSSRYLVKRTGEKVFLECVQDMDHENMFWYRQDPGLGLRLIYFSYDVKMKEKGDIPEGYSVSREKKERFSLILESASTNQTSMYLCASTPRGQPNTGELFFGEGSRLTVL.

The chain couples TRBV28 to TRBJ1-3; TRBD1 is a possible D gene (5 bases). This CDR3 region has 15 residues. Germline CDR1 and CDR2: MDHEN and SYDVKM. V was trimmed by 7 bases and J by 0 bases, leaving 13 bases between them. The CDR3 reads CASNRGSSSGNTIYF. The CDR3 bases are TGTGCCAGCAACCGGGGGTCGAGCTCTGGAAACACCATATATTTT.

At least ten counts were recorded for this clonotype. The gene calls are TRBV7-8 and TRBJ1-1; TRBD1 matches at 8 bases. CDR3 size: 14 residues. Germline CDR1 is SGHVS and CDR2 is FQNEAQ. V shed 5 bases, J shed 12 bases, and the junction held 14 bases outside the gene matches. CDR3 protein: CASSPAGTGGKTFF. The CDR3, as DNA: TGTGCCAGCAGCCCTGCCGGGACAGGAGGGAAAACTTTCTTT.

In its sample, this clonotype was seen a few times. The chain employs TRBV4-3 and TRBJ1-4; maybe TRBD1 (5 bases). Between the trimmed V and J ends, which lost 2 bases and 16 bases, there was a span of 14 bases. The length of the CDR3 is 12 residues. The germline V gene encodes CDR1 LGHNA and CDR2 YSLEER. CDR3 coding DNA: TGCGCCAGCAGCCAATGGGGGGGACCCCAGTTTTTT. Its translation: CASSQWGGPQFF.

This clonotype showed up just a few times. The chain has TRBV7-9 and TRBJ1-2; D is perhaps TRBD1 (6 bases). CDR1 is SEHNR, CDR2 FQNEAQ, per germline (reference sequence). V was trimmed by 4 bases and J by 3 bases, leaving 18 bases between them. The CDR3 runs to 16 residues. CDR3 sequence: CASSYTAGGGDYGYTF. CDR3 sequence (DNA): TGTGCCAGCAGCTATACAGCTGGGGGCGGGGACTATGGCTACACCTTC.

The CDR3 nucleotides read TGTGCCAGCTCACCTCTCCCGACGGCTAACACTGAAGCTTTCTTT. It specifies CASSPLPTANTEAFF. V usage is TRBV18 and J usage is TRBJ1-1; no reliable D call. CDR3 length equals 15 residues. Per germline, CDR1 KGHSH and CDR2 LQKENI. V lost 3 bases and J lost 2, with 13 bases in between. The entire variable domain, with the rest obtained from reference TRBV18 and TRBJ1-1, is as follows: NAGVMQNPRHLVRRRGQEARLRCSPMKGHSHVYWYRQLPEEGLKFMVYLQKENIIDESGMPKERFSAEFPKEGPSILRIQQVVRGDSAAYFCASSPLPTANTEAFFGQGTRLTVV.

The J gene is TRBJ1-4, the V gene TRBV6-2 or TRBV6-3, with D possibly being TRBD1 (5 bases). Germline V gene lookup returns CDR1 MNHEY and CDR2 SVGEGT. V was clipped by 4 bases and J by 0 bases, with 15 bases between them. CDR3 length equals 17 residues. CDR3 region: CASSFPTAAATNEKLFF. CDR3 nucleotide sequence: TGTGCCAGCAGTTTCCCGACAGCCGCTGCAACTAATGAAAAACTGTTTTTT.

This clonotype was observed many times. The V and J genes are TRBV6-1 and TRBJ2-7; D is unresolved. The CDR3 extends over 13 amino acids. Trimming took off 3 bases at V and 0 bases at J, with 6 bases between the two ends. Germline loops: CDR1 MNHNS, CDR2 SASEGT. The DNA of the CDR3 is TGTGCCAGCAGTGACGGCTTCTCCTACGAGCAGTACTTC. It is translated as CASSDGFSYEQYF.

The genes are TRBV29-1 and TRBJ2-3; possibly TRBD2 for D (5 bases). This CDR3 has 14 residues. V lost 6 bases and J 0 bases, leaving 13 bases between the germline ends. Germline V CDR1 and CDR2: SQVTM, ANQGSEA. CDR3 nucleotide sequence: TGCAGCGTCCACGAGGGCGCTAGCACAGATACGCAGTATTTT. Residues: CSVHEGASTDTQYF.

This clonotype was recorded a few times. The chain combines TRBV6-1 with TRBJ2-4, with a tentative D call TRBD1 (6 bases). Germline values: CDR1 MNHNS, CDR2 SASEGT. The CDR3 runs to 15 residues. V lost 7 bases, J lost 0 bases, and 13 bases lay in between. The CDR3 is CASTPGHLAKNIQYF. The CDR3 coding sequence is TGTGCCAGCACGCCGGGACACCTAGCCAAAAACATTCAGTACTTC.

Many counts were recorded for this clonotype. CDR3 region: CASSGESYEQYF. The CDR3 DNA is TGTGCCAGCAGTGGGGAAAGCTACGAGCAGTACTTC. This chain uses TRBV2 with TRBJ2-7; D is undetermined. Trimming took off 4 bases at V and 3 bases at J, with 7 bases between the two ends. Germline CDR1 is SNHLY and CDR2 is FYNNEI. The CDR3 contains 12 residues. Variable domain in full (rest from reference TRBV2 and TRBJ2-7): EPEVTQTPSHQVTQMGQEVILRCVPISNHLYFYWYRQILGQKVEFLVSFYNNEISEKSEIFDDQFSVERPDGSNFTLKIRSTKLEDSAMYFCASSGESYEQYFGPGTRLTVT.

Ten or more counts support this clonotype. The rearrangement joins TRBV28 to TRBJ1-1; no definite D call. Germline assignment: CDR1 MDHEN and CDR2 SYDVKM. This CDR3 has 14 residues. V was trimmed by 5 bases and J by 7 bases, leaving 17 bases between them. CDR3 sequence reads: CASSHPGRGSEAFF. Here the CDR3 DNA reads TGTGCCAGCAGTCACCCCGGCCGAGGCAGTGAAGCTTTCTTT.

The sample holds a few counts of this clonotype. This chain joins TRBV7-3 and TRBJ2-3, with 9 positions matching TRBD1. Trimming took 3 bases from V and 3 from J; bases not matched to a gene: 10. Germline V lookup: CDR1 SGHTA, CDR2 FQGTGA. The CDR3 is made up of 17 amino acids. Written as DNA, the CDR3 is TGTGCCAGCAGCTTGAACTCGGGACAGGGCGGAACAGATACGCAGTATTTT. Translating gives CASSLNSGQGGTDTQYF. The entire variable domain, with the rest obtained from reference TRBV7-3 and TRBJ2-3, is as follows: GAGVSQTPSNKVTEKGKYVELRCDPISGHTALYWYRQSLGQGPEFLIYFQGTGAADDSGLPNDRFFAVRPEGSVSTLKIQRTERGDSAVYLCASSLNSGQGGTDTQYFGPGTRLTVL.

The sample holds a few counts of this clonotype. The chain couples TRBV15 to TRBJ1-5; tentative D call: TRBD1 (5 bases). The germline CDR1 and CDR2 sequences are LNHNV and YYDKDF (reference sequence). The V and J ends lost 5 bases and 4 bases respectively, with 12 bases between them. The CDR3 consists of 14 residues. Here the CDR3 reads CATSRDGENQPQHF. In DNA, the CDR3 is TGTGCCACCAGCCGGGACGGGGAAAATCAGCCCCAGCATTTT.

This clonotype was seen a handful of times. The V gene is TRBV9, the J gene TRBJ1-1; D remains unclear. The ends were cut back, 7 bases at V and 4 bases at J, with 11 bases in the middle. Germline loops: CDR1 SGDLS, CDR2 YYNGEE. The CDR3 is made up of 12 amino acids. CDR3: CASVAIATEAFF. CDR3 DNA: TGTGCCAGCGTAGCTATTGCCACTGAAGCTTTCTTT.

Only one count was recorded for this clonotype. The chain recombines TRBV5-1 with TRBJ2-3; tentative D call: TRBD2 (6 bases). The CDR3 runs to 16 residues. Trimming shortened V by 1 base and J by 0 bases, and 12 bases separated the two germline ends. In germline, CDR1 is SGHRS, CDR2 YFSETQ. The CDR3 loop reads CASSLKTSQSTDTQYF. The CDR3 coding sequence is TGCGCCAGCAGCTTGAAAACTAGCCAGAGCACAGATACGCAGTATTTT.

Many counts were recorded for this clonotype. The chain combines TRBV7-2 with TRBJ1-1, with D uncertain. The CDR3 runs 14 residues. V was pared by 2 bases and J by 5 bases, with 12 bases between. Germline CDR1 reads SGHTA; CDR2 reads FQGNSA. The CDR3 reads CASSLTPRGTEAFF. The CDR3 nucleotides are TGTGCCAGCAGCTTAACACCAAGAGGGACTGAAGCTTTCTTT.

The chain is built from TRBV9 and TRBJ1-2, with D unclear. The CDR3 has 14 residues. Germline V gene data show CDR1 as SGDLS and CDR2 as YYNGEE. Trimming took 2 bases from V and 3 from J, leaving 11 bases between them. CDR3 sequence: CASSVLGGDYGYTF. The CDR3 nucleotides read TGTGCCAGCAGCGTTTTAGGCGGGGACTATGGCTACACCTTC.

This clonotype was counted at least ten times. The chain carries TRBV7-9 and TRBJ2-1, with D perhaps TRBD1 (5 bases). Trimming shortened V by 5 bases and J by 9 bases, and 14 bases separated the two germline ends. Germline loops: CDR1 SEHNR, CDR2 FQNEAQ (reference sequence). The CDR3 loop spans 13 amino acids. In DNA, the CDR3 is TGTGCCAGCAGCGTTTCTCAGGGTGCTGAGCAGTTCTTC. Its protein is CASSVSQGAEQFF.

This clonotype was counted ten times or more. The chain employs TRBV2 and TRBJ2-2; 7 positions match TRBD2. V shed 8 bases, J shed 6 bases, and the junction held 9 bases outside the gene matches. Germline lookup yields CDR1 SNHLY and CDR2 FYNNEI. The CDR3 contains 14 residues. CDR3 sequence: CASGLGGDAGELFF. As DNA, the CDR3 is TGTGCCAGCGGGCTGGGGGGGGATGCCGGGGAGCTGTTTTTT.

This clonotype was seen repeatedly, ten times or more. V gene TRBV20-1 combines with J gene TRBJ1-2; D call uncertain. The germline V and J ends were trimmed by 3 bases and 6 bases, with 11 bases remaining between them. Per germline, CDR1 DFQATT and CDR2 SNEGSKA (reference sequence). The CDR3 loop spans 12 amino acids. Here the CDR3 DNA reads TGCAGTGCTAGTGGCCGGGCTCATGGCTACACCTTC. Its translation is CSASGRAHGYTF.

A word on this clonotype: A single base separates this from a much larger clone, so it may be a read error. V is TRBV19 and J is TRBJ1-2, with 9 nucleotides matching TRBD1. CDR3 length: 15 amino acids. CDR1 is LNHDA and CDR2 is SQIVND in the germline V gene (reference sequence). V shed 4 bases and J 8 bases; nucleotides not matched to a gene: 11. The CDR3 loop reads CASSNPRTGEVGYTF. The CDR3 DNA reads TGTGCCAGTAGTAACCCCAGGACAGGGGAAGTCGGCTACACCTTC.

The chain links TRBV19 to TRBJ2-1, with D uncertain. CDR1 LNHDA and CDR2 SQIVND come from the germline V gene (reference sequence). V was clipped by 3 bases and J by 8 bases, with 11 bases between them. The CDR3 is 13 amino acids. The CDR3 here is CASSIVRGDEQFF. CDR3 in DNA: TGTGCCAGTAGTATTGTCAGAGGCGATGAGCAGTTCTTC.

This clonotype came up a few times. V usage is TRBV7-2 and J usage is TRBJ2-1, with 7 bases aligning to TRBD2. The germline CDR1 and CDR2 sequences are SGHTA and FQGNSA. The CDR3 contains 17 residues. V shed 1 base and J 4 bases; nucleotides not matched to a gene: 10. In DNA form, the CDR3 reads TGTGCCAGCAGCTTAGACTTTTCCAGCGGGGTTTACAATGAGCAGTTCTTC. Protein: CASSLDFSSGVYNEQFF.